Following are 8 T cell receptor beta chains from one sample sequenced in a study of T-cell memory formation after mild COVID-19. Via MiXCR, TCRdb re-called the 5' RACE reads, giving one row per CDR3 protein. There are approximately 580,000 distinct CDR3 sequences in the sample; roughly 22% occur only once, and under 15% lies in the top ten. The sequenced sample consisted of PBMCs or a T cell subset sorted from them (not recorded which). These receptors were taken from an adult woman who had mild COVID-19 (a few samples of this study predate the infection). Cell type and time point are not known.

The table lists this clonotype with a few counts. The chain uses TRBV10-3 and TRBJ2-7, with 8 bases lining up with TRBD1. The trim removed 8 bases at V and 4 bases at J, leaving 10 bases unmatched. The CDR3 is 14 residues long. Looked up from germline, CDR1 is ENHRY and CDR2 is SYGVKD. CDR3 nucleotide sequence: TGTGCCATCGGACAGGGACCCGCGAGGTACGAGCAGTACTTC. Translated: CAIGQGPARYEQYF.

This clonotype showed up just a few times. V and J are TRBV7-9 and TRBJ2-1, with D hard to call. Looked up from germline, CDR1 is SEHNR and CDR2 is FQNEAQ (reference sequence). The germline V and J ends were trimmed by 4 bases and 5 bases, with 15 bases remaining between them. The CDR3 covers 15 residues. CDR3 amino acids: CASSYTPIRNNEQFF. The CDR3, as DNA: TGTGCCAGCAGCTACACTCCGATCAGAAACAATGAGCAGTTCTTC.

This clonotype turned up a few times. The genes are TRBV5-5 and TRBJ1-1; a weak D match, TRBD1 (5 bases). Germline loops: CDR1 SGHKS, CDR2 YYEKEE (reference sequence). Trimming removed 3 bases at V and 8 bases at J, with 14 bases between. There are 13 residues in the CDR3. The CDR3 nucleotides read TGTGCCAGCAGCTACCGGGAGGGGTTGGAAGCTTTCTTT. This sequence encodes CASSYREGLEAFF.

This clonotype has just a few counts. This chain links TRBV20-1 with TRBJ2-3, with 8 bases that match TRBD2. This CDR3 spans 16 amino acids. V lost 3 bases, J lost 2 bases, and 10 bases stayed unmatched. The germline gives CDR1 DFQATT, CDR2 SNEGSKA (reference sequence). As DNA, the CDR3 is TGCAGTGCTAGCCGGAGGGCTAGCGGGTACACAGATACGCAGTATTTT. Protein sequence: CSASRRASGYTDTQYF.

The CDR3 loop is CSVLLAGGLNEQFF. CDR3 DNA sequence: TGCAGCGTTCTTCTAGCGGGGGGGCTAAATGAGCAGTTCTTC. The rearrangement joins TRBV29-1 to TRBJ2-1; 12 bases agree with TRBD2. This CDR3 spans 14 amino acids. V shed 5 bases, J shed 7 bases, and the junction held 6 bases outside the gene matches. Germline lookup yields CDR1 SQVTM and CDR2 ANQGSEA.

The chain combines TRBV2 with TRBJ2-6, with 8 bases identical to TRBD1. The CDR3 is 16 amino acids. Germline values: CDR1 SNHLY, CDR2 FYNNEI. Trimming at V came to 1 base and at J to 4 bases, leaving 3 bases not matched to a gene. CDR3 protein: CASSEDRGYGANVLTF. The CDR3 DNA reads as TGTGCCAGCAGTGAAGACAGGGGGTACGGGGCCAACGTCCTGACTTTC.

This clonotype was seen a few times. V is TRBV5-6 and J is TRBJ2-1; no reliable D call. The CDR3 runs 15 residues. Germline V gene sequence: CDR1 SGHDT, CDR2 YYEEEE. V lost 3 bases and J lost 2, with 12 bases in between. CDR3 nucleotide sequence: TGTGCCAGCAGCTCCAACTGGGAACCCTACAATGAGCAGTTCTTC. Its protein product is CASSSNWEPYNEQFF.

The chain recombines TRBV25-1 with TRBJ2-1; 8 positions match TRBD2. Germline V lookup: CDR1 MGHDK, CDR2 SYGVNS. The CDR3 sequence is 15 residues long. V lost 6 bases to trimming and J lost 7 bases; unmatched junction nucleotides: 11. In DNA, the CDR3 is TGTGCCAGCAGCCCCGGGGGGGGAGTAGGAAATGAGCAGTTCTTC. This codes for CASSPGGGVGNEQFF.